These T cell receptor beta chains were read from a single sample in a study of regulatory T cells in long-lasting Graves disease. Using its own MiXCR run on the multiplex PCR reads, TCRdb lists one record per CDR3 protein. The repertoire holds roughly 400,000 distinct CDR3 sequences, with approximately 16% as singletons. The sample was also reused in another study, on T cells in Graves' hyperthyroidism and ophthalmopathy.

Sequencing was performed on peripheral blood mononuclear cells (PBMCs), taken at new diagnosis, from a patient treated with antithyroid drugs. These receptor sequences come from a woman aged 40-49 years with Graves disease. Both conserved end residues are part of each CDR3. D genes are given only for firm matches. Not every row has a clone size; where given, it reads once, few, many or a size class.

D: -; J: TRBJ2-2; V: TRBV18; size: few; CDR3: CASSPTLLNYNTGELFF; DNA: TGTGCCAGCTCACCGACGCTCCTAAACTATAACACCGGGGAGCTGTTTTTT
D: TRBD1; J: TRBJ2-3; V: TRBV4-1; size: few; CDR3: CASSQEGTGGTDTQYF; DNA: TGCGCCAGCAGCCAAGAGGGGACAGGGGGCACAGATACGCAGTATTTT
D: TRBD1; J: TRBJ2-7; V: TRBV6-2/TRBV6-3; size: many; CDR3: CASSFLPIRDSSPYEQYF; DNA: TGTGCCAGCAGTTTCCTCCCTATCCGGGACAGTAGCCCCTACGAGCAGTACTTC
D: -; J: TRBJ2-1; V: TRBV28; size: many; CDR3: CASSLRPGTYNNEQFF; DNA: TGTGCCAGCAGTTTACGCCCCGGGACCTATAACAATGAGCAGTTCTTC
D: -; J: TRBJ1-5; V: TRBV19; size: few; CDR3: CASSIDSRQGGQPQHF; DNA: TGTGCCAGTAGTATAGATTCTCGGCAGGGAGGTCAGCCCCAGCATTTT
D: TRBD2; J: TRBJ2-2; V: TRBV10-3; size: many; CDR3: CAIKPSGRTGELFF; DNA: TGTGCCATCAAGCCTAGCGGGAGGACCGGGGAGCTGTTTTTT
D: TRBD1; J: TRBJ2-2; V: TRBV7-2; size: many; CDR3: CASSRMDRGLTGELFF; DNA: TGTGCCAGCAGCCGAATGGACAGGGGGCTCACCGGGGAGCTGTTTTTT
D: -; J: TRBJ1-1; V: TRBV3-1; size: many; CDR3: CASSLQRNTEAFF; DNA: TGTGCCAGCAGCCTACAGAGAAACACTGAAGCTTTCTTT
D: -; J: TRBJ2-2; V: TRBV9; size: many; CDR3: CASSPPPGFGGELFF; DNA: TGTGCCAGCAGCCCACCCCCAGGGTTTGGCGGGGAGCTGTTTTTT
D: -; J: TRBJ2-3; V: TRBV5-1; size: many; CDR3: CASSFWGGNADTQYF; DNA: TGCGCCAGCAGCTTTTGGGGCGGGAACGCAGATACGCAGTATTTT
D: TRBD2; J: TRBJ2-2; V: TRBV7-2; size: few; CDR3: CASSFRRLAPGTGELFF; DNA: TGTGCCAGCAGCTTCAGAAGACTAGCCCCGGGCACCGGGGAGCTGTTTTTT
D: -; J: TRBJ1-5; V: TRBV28; size: many; CDR3: CASYETTENQPQHF; DNA: TGTGCCAGCTATGAAACAACAGAAAATCAGCCCCAGCATTTT
D: -; J: TRBJ1-2; V: TRBV28; size: many; CDR3: CASKTDGTAYGYTF; DNA: TGTGCCAGCAAAACTGACGGGACGGCCTATGGCTACACCTTC
D: TRBD1; J: TRBJ1-1; V: TRBV10-3; size: many; CDR3: CAIAGTANTEAFF; DNA: TGTGCCATCGCCGGGACAGCAAACACTGAAGCTTTCTTT
D: -; J: TRBJ1-5; V: TRBV2; size: many; CDR3: CASGVSVEPQHF; DNA: TGTGCCAGCGGCGTGTCAGTGGAGCCCCAGCATTTT
D: TRBD2; J: TRBJ2-3; V: TRBV15; size: many; CDR3: CATSIGGDTQYF; DNA: TGTGCCACCAGCATCGGGGGGGATACGCAGTATTTT
D: TRBD1; J: TRBJ1-6; V: TRBV6-1; size: -; CDR3: CASKRQGLSPLHF; DNA: TGTGCCAGCAAGAGACAGGGGCTTTCACCCCTCCACTTT
D: -; J: TRBJ2-2; V: TRBV10-3; size: few; CDR3: CAISVEGTPEGTGELFF; DNA: TGTGCCATCAGTGTGGAAGGGACCCCCGAGGGTACCGGGGAGCTGTTTTTT
D: -; J: TRBJ2-4; V: TRBV11-1; size: few; CDR3: CASSFGWGSAKNTQYF; DNA: TGTGCCAGCAGCTTCGGTTGGGGGTCGGCCAAAAACACTCAGTACTTC
D: TRBD1; J: TRBJ2-1; V: TRBV7-2; size: many; CDR3: CASSHRPQGERWYEQFF; DNA: TGTGCCAGCAGCCACAGGCCCCAGGGGGAGAGATGGTATGAGCAGTTCTTC
D: TRBD1; J: TRBJ1-2; V: TRBV6-5; size: many; CDR3: CASSSTGGITYGYTF; DNA: TGTGCCAGCAGTTCAACAGGGGGTATTACTTATGGCTACACCTTC
D: -; J: TRBJ2-3; V: TRBV6-2/TRBV6-3; size: -; CDR3: CASLVGGGEDTQYF; DNA: TGTGCCAGCTTAGTAGGGGGAGGGGAGGATACGCAGTATTTT
D: -; J: TRBJ1-2; V: TRBV12-3/TRBV12-4; size: -; CDR3: CATTKRLAGQGTFAGYTF; DNA: TGTGCCACCACCAAACGACTCGCAGGACAAGGGACGTTCGCTGGCTACACCTTC
D: TRBD2; J: TRBJ2-2; V: TRBV24-1; size: few; CDR3: CATSDSTSGTGELFF; DNA: TGTGCCACCAGTGATTCGACTAGCGGGACCGGGGAGCTGTTTTTT
D: TRBD1; J: TRBJ2-5; V: TRBV20-1; size: many; CDR3: CSARGQGAEKDQYF; DNA: TGCAGTGCTAGAGGACAGGGGGCAGAAAAAGACCAGTACTTC